This is a list of T cell receptor beta chains from one sample in a study of CD8 T cells in Susac syndrome. TCRdb analysed the immunoSEQ multiplex PCR reads with MiXCR anew, one entry per CDR3 protein. The sample holds approximately 160,000 distinct CDR3 sequences, more than 95% seen once. What was sequenced was CD4+ T cells from PBMCs. The receptors derive from a human donor with Susac syndrome. The CDR3 runs from the conserved cysteine through the conserved F or W. Fields, in order: clone size, V gene, D gene, J gene, CDR3 protein, CDR3 DNA. The D gene is left open where the match is weak. The size field is filled for only some rows; it gives once, few, many or a size class.

size: NA
V: TRBV4-1
D: NA
J: TRBJ2-5
CDR3: CASSQVGKETQYF
DNA: TGCGCCAGCAGCCAAGTCGGAAAAGAGACCCAGTACTTC

size: NA
V: TRBV3-1
D: TRBD2
J: TRBJ2-1
CDR3: CASSPGLAGSNEQFF
DNA: TGTGCCAGCAGTCCGGGACTAGCGGGGTCCAATGAGCAGTTCTTC

size: NA
V: TRBV4-3
D: NA
J: TRBJ2-4
CDR3: CASSSQRADAKNIQYF
DNA: TGCGCCAGCAGCTCGCAGAGGGCGGACGCCAAAAACATTCAGTACTTC

size: NA
V: TRBV5-4
D: NA
J: TRBJ2-5
CDR3: CASSSQGQQETQYF
DNA: TGTGCCAGCAGCTCACAAGGACAGCAAGAGACCCAGTACTTC

size: NA
V: TRBV7-2
D: NA
J: TRBJ2-5
CDR3: CASSETQETQYF
DNA: TGTGCCAGCAGCGAGACTCAAGAGACCCAGTACTTC

size: NA
V: TRBV30
D: TRBD2
J: TRBJ2-1
CDR3: CAWRIAGSYNEQFF
DNA: TGTGCCTGGAGAATAGCGGGCTCCTACAATGAGCAGTTCTTC

size: once
V: TRBV2
D: NA
J: TRBJ2-1
CDR3: CASHRMGFF
DNA: TGTGCCAGCCACAGGATGGGGTTCTTC

size: NA
V: TRBV29-1
D: TRBD1
J: TRBJ2-5
CDR3: CSVSGGGSQETQYF
DNA: TGCAGCGTGTCAGGGGGCGGATCCCAAGAGACCCAGTACTTC

size: NA
V: TRBV4-1
D: NA
J: TRBJ2-6
CDR3: CASSQDRGSGNSGANVLTF
DNA: TGCGCCAGCAGCCAAGATCGAGGTAGCGGTAACTCTGGGGCCAACGTCCTGACTTTC

size: NA
V: TRBV9
D: TRBD1
J: TRBJ1-2
CDR3: CASSVNTGTASGYTF
DNA: TGTGCCAGCAGCGTAAACACAGGGACAGCCTCGGGCTACACCTTC

size: few
V: TRBV11-2
D: TRBD1
J: TRBJ2-5
CDR3: CASSLVDRGGETQYF
DNA: TGTGCCAGCAGCTTAGTGGACAGGGGGGGAGAGACCCAGTACTTC

size: NA
V: TRBV18
D: TRBD2
J: TRBJ2-3
CDR3: CASSPLAGQYLTTDTQYF
DNA: TGTGCCAGCTCCCCCCTAGCGGGGCAATACCTAACCACAGATACGCAGTATTTT

size: NA
V: TRBV4-2
D: NA
J: TRBJ2-3
CDR3: CASSRPEFSTDTQYF
DNA: TGTGCCAGCAGCCGCCCGGAGTTCTCGACAGATACGCAGTATTTT

size: NA
V: TRBV18
D: NA
J: TRBJ2-6
CDR3: CASPPPSGANVLTF
DNA: TGTGCCAGCCCCCCTCCGTCTGGGGCCAACGTCCTGACTTTC

size: NA
V: TRBV5-4
D: TRBD1
J: TRBJ1-1
CDR3: CASSLGGGQGWAEAFF
DNA: TGTGCCAGCAGCTTGGGCGGAGGACAGGGGTGGGCTGAAGCTTTCTTT

size: NA
V: TRBV20-1
D: NA
J: TRBJ2-7
CDR3: CSSYRQGAYEQYF
DNA: TGCAGTTCATACCGCCAGGGTGCCTACGAGCAGTACTTC

size: NA
V: TRBV20-1
D: NA
J: TRBJ2-3
CDR3: CSASWAASSTDTQYF
DNA: TGCAGTGCTAGTTGGGCGGCCTCTAGCACAGATACGCAGTATTTT

size: NA
V: TRBV20-1
D: NA
J: TRBJ2-1
CDR3: CSAGGTGHNEQFF
DNA: TGCAGTGCAGGTGGGACCGGGCACAATGAGCAGTTCTTC

size: NA
V: TRBV20-1
D: TRBD2
J: TRBJ2-3
CDR3: CSASPSGVSTDTQYF
DNA: TGCAGTGCTAGCCCTAGCGGTGTAAGCACAGATACGCAGTATTTT

size: NA
V: TRBV7-2
D: NA
J: TRBJ2-5
CDR3: CASSPVRETQYF
DNA: TGTGCCAGCAGCCCCGTACGGGAGACCCAGTACTTC

size: NA
V: TRBV20-1
D: TRBD2
J: TRBJ2-1
CDR3: CSAGRVGGYNEQFF
DNA: TGCAGTGCAGGGAGGGTGGGCGGCTACAATGAGCAGTTCTTC

size: once
V: TRBV10-3
D: TRBD1
J: TRBJ1-5
CDR3: CAISESIAGGSNQPQHF
DNA: TGTGCCATCAGTGAGTCGATAGCAGGGGGAAGCAATCAGCCCCAGCATTTT

size: NA
V: TRBV28
D: NA
J: TRBJ2-1
CDR3: CASSFRPPYNEQFF
DNA: TGTGCCAGCAGTTTCCGGCCACCCTACAATGAGCAGTTCTTC

size: NA
V: TRBV10-3
D: NA
J: TRBJ1-2
CDR3: CAISAVGYGYTF
DNA: TGTGCCATCAGTGCGGTGGGGTATGGCTACACCTTC

size: NA
V: TRBV7-9
D: NA
J: TRBJ2-5
CDR3: CASSLRLQETQYF
DNA: TGTGCCAGCAGTTTACGGCTCCAAGAGACCCAGTACTTC

size: NA
V: TRBV12-3/TRBV12-4
D: TRBD2
J: TRBJ2-3
CDR3: CASSRAGVTDTQYF
DNA: TGTGCCAGCAGTCGAGCGGGGGTCACAGATACGCAGTATTTT

size: NA
V: TRBV9
D: NA
J: TRBJ1-2
CDR3: CASSVRPGTNYGYTF
DNA: TGTGCCAGCAGCGTACGGCCAGGAACTAACTATGGCTACACCTTC

size: NA
V: TRBV30
D: NA
J: TRBJ2-1
CDR3: CAWTRGLSYNEQFF
DNA: TGTGCCTGGACGCGGGGTCTATCCTACAATGAGCAGTTCTTC

size: NA
V: TRBV5-4
D: NA
J: TRBJ2-5
CDR3: CASSHRDTQETQYF
DNA: TGTGCCAGCAGCCACCGGGACACCCAAGAGACCCAGTACTTC

size: NA
V: TRBV9
D: NA
J: TRBJ2-3
CDR3: CASSVGGVLTDTQYF
DNA: TGTGCCAGCAGCGTAGGCGGGGTCCTCACAGATACGCAGTATTTT

size: NA
V: TRBV6-5
D: TRBD1
J: TRBJ1-2
CDR3: CASRGTGRGGYTF
DNA: TGTGCCAGCAGGGGGACAGGCCGCGGTGGCTACACCTTC

size: NA
V: TRBV9
D: NA
J: TRBJ2-1
CDR3: CASSPSGFNEQFF
DNA: TGTGCCAGCAGCCCAAGCGGGTTCAATGAGCAGTTCTTC

size: NA
V: TRBV28
D: NA
J: TRBJ2-7
CDR3: CASNPTGSSYEQYF
DNA: TGTGCCAGCAACCCGACAGGTAGCTCCTACGAGCAGTACTTC

size: NA
V: TRBV28
D: NA
J: TRBJ1-1
CDR3: CASNEWGGDTEAFF
DNA: TGTGCCAGCAATGAGTGGGGAGGCGACACTGAAGCTTTCTTT

size: NA
V: TRBV5-1
D: NA
J: TRBJ2-2
CDR3: CASSLDRANTGELFF
DNA: TGTGCCAGCAGTTTAGACAGAGCGAACACCGGGGAGCTGTTTTTT

size: NA
V: TRBV29-1
D: TRBD1
J: TRBJ1-2
CDR3: CSVPTGSGGYGYTF
DNA: TGCAGCGTCCCAACCGGGTCAGGGGGCTATGGCTACACCTTC

size: NA
V: TRBV7-7
D: NA
J: TRBJ2-7
CDR3: CASSSLIQGGEGYEQYF
DNA: TGTGCTAGCAGCTCCTTAATACAGGGTGGTGAGGGCTACGAGCAGTACTTC

size: NA
V: TRBV18
D: NA
J: TRBJ2-5
CDR3: CAIHVQKNQETQYF
DNA: TGTGCCATCCATGTCCAGAAAAATCAAGAGACCCAGTACTTC

size: NA
V: TRBV4-3
D: TRBD2
J: TRBJ2-4
CDR3: CASSQGPGGIQYF
DNA: TGCGCCAGCAGCCAAGGTCCGGGGGGCATTCAGTACTTC

size: once
V: TRBV7-9
D: NA
J: TRBJ1-3
CDR3: CASSSHTNTIYF
DNA: TGTGCCAGCAGCTCCCACACTAACACCATATATTTT